The 22 T cell receptor beta chains below come from one sample, sequenced in a study of blood T cell repertoires in COVID-19. TCRdb's copy holds only in-frame clones and misses some; the assay was immunoSEQ multiplex PCR. The table includes under 300,000 clones, approximately 86% detected once. The specimen sequenced was PBMCs or T cells enriched from blood (not recorded which). These receptors all stem from a woman aged 25 to 45 with acute COVID-19.

This sequence joins TRBV7-3 and TRBJ2-2; D gene ambiguous. The CDR3 runs 11 residues. With 4 bases removed from V and 5 bases from J, the gap between germline ends came to 2 bases. Germline CDR1 is SGHTA and CDR2 is FQGTGA. Written as DNA, the CDR3 is TGTGCCAGCAGCTCAACCGGGGAGCTGTTTTTT. Encoded protein: CASSSTGELFF.

V is TRBV2 and J is TRBJ1-6; D is ambiguous. CDR1 and CDR2 from the germline V gene are SNHLY and FYNNEI. This CDR3 region has 14 residues. V was cut by 6 bases and J by 7 bases, with 13 bases left in between. The CDR3 protein is CASSQGRENSPLHF. The CDR3, as DNA: TGTGCCAGCAGCCAAGGTCGGGAAAATTCACCCCTCCACTTT.

A remark on this clone: The same CDR3 arises from other DNA sequences in this sample as well. This sequence joins TRBV2 and TRBJ2-7; D call uncertain. The CDR3 is made up of 12 amino acids. Trimming left V 2 bases short and J 4 bases short, with 6 bases between. Germline V gives CDR1 SNHLY, CDR2 FYNNEI. For the CDR3, the DNA is TGTGCCAGCAGTGAAAGTGCGTACGAGCAGTACTTC. This gives the protein CASSESAYEQYF. The entire variable domain, with the rest obtained from reference TRBV2 and TRBJ2-7, is as follows: EPEVTQTPSHQVTQMGQEVILRCVPISNHLYFYWYRQILGQKVEFLVSFYNNEISEKSEIFDDQFSVERPDGSNFTLKIRSTKLEDSAMYFCASSESAYEQYFGPGTRLTVT.

The V and J genes are TRBV3-1 (or the pseudogene TRBV3-2) and TRBJ2-3; D perhaps matches TRBD2 (5 bases). The CDR3 spans 17 residues. Germline CDR1 and CDR2: LGHDT and YNNKEL (reference sequence). V gave up 0 bases and J gave up 2 bases, with 15 bases separating them. The CDR3 reads CASSQENTEGATDTQYF. The DNA of the CDR3 is TGTGCCAGCAGCCAAGAGAACACCGAGGGAGCCACAGATACGCAGTATTTT.

In its sample, this clone was seen a few times. In nucleotides, the CDR3 is TGTGCCAGCAGCTTAGGTGCGGGTAGCAATCAGCCCCAGCATTTT. It yields the protein CASSLGAGSNQPQHF. V is TRBV7-9 and J is TRBJ1-5; D gene uncertain. Germline V CDR1 and CDR2: SEHNR, FQNEAQ (reference sequence). V was pared by 1 base and J by 0 bases, with 7 bases between. The CDR3 is 15 residues long.

The chain joins TRBV20-1 to TRBJ2-3; TRBD2 is a possible D gene (7 bases). Germline-derived CDR1 and CDR2 are DFQATT and SNEGSKA (reference sequence). There are 11 residues in the CDR3. The V gene lost 4 bases and the J gene lost 8 bases, with 10 bases spanning the gap. CDR3 loop: CSAKGGVTQYF. The CDR3 region has the DNA TGCAGTGCTAAAGGGGGGGTTACGCAGTATTTT.

The chain links TRBV2 to TRBJ1-2, with TRBD1 matching over 8 bases. The V gene's germline CDR1 is SNHLY and CDR2 FYNNEI. The CDR3 contains 13 residues. With V trimmed by 5 bases and J by 2 bases, 1 base remained unmatched. The CDR3 sequence: CASSRQGNYGYTF. The CDR3, as DNA: TGTGCCAGCAGTCGACAGGGGAACTATGGCTACACCTTC.

J is TRBJ1-3 and V is TRBV19; no firm D call. The V end lost 3 bases, the J end lost 3 bases, and 15 bases lay between the germline ends. CDR1 and CDR2 (germline): LNHDA, SQIVND (reference sequence). This CDR3 is 16 amino acids long. CDR3 DNA sequence: TGTGCCAGTAGTATGCCGAGGTCCGAAAGTGGAAACACCATATATTTT. Translation gives CASSMPRSESGNTIYF.

The V gene is TRBV9, the J gene TRBJ2-7; TRBD1 might be the D (5 bases). The germline CDR1 and CDR2 sequences are SGDLS and YYNGEE. V lost 4 bases to trimming and J lost 0 bases, with 11 bases between them. The CDR3 sequence is 14 residues long. The CDR3 nucleotides are TGTGCCAGCAGCCCCACAGGCCTCTCCTACGAGCAGTACTTC. Translating gives CASSPTGLSYEQYF.

This clone came up once. The chain is built from TRBV2 and TRBJ1-3; D not certain. CDR3 length: 12 amino acids. Germline CDR1 SNHLY, CDR2 FYNNEI. V lost 8 bases, J lost 11 bases, and 16 bases lay in between. CDR3 in DNA: TGTGCCAGCGTCGAGACCGGGTGGGCCATATATTTT. Encoded protein: CASVETGWAIYF.

This sequence joins TRBV25-1 and TRBJ2-6, with D possibly matching TRBD2 (5 bases). The CDR3 contains 12 residues. Trimming removed 5 bases at V and 17 bases at J, with 16 bases between. Looked up from germline, CDR1 is MGHDK and CDR2 is SYGVNS. In DNA, the CDR3 is TGTGCCAGCAGTCCTTCTGAGGGTCGGATGACTTTC. Protein: CASSPSEGRMTF.

The genes are TRBV5-6 and TRBJ1-3, with TRBD1 matching 7 bases. The CDR3 has 14 amino acids. The germline V gene has CDR1 SGHDT and CDR2 YYEEEE. The V segment lost 1 base and the J segment 8 bases; nucleotides outside the gene matches: 6. The CDR3 spells CASSLLRGIHTIYF. The CDR3 DNA is TGTGCCAGCAGCTTGCTCAGGGGGATTCACACCATATATTTT.

V usage is TRBV6-2 or TRBV6-3 and J usage is TRBJ2-6, with D maybe TRBD2 (5 bases). The CDR3 is 18 amino acids. Germline V gives CDR1 MNHEY, CDR2 SVGEGT. V was trimmed by 0 bases and J by 0 bases, leaving 12 bases between them. The CDR3 DNA reads as TGTGCCAGCAGTTACTCGATGTCGAGGGACTCTGGGGCCAACGTCCTGACTTTC. Translation: CASSYSMSRDSGANVLTF.

The chain employs TRBV28 and TRBJ1-5; D is perhaps TRBD1 (6 bases). Per the germline V gene, CDR1 is MDHEN and CDR2 is SYDVKM. The CDR3 totals 16 residues. Deletions cut 5 bases from V and 2 bases from J, with 16 bases between. CDR3 DNA: TGTGCCAGCAGTGAACATACAGGGTTTGGCAATCAGCCCCAGCATTTT. Its protein is CASSEHTGFGNQPQHF.

V gene TRBV7-9 combines with J gene TRBJ1-6; perhaps TRBD1 as D (5 bases). CDR3 size: 15 residues. Germline V gives CDR1 SEHNR, CDR2 FQNEAQ (reference sequence). V lost 5 bases and J 3 bases, leaving 11 bases between the germline ends. The chain's CDR3 is CASSPSGNYNSPLHF. CDR3 nucleotides: TGTGCCAGCAGCCCCTCAGGGAACTATAATTCACCCCTCCACTTT.

The CDR3 spells CASSLGFGQQETQYF. The CDR3, as DNA: TGTGCCAGCAGCTTAGGGTTCGGTCAACAAGAGACCCAGTACTTC. This chain links TRBV11-3 with TRBJ2-5, with D unclear. Germline lookup yields CDR1 SGHNT and CDR2 YENEEA. With 1 base removed from V and 2 bases from J, the gap between germline ends came to 11 bases. This CDR3 is built from 15 residues.

The rearrangement uses TRBV6-5 and TRBJ2-5, with TRBD2 as a possible D gene (7 bases). Trimming stripped 6 bases from V and 4 bases from J, with 18 bases between. CDR1 is MNHEY and CDR2 is SVGAGI in the germline V gene. This CDR3 has 15 amino acids. The CDR3 sequence is CASSPLGGGGETQYF. DNA for the CDR3: TGTGCCAGCAGCCCACTTGGCGGGGGCGGAGAGACCCAGTACTTC.

The genes are TRBV15 and TRBJ1-2; D is perhaps TRBD1 (5 bases). Germline-derived CDR1 and CDR2 are LNHNV and YYDKDF (reference sequence). Trimming cost V 3 bases and J 4 bases, with 12 bases left between them. The CDR3 runs to 14 residues. CDR3 in amino acids: CATSSLGGGYGYTF. In DNA, the CDR3 is TGTGCCACCAGCAGCCTCGGGGGTGGCTATGGCTACACCTTC.

This clone turned up a few times. The chain has TRBV7-2 and TRBJ2-2; 8 positions agree with TRBD1. CDR1 SGHTA and CDR2 FQGNSA come from the germline V gene. The CDR3 sequence is 13 residues long. The trim removed 5 bases at V and 7 bases at J, leaving 3 bases unmatched. The CDR3 DNA is TGTGCCAGCAGCACCGACAGGGGCGGGGAGCTGTTTTTT. Its protein is CASSTDRGGELFF.

This sequence joins TRBV28 and TRBJ1-5, with a possible D match to TRBD1 (6 bases). With 6 bases removed from V and 2 bases from J, the gap between germline ends came to 17 bases. The CDR3 extends over 16 amino acids. Germline V CDR1 and CDR2: MDHEN, SYDVKM. DNA for the CDR3: TGTGCCAGCAGCCCCTTGGGCAGGGGAGGCAATCAGCCCCAGCATTTT. Encoded protein: CASSPLGRGGNQPQHF.

The chain links TRBV24-1 to TRBJ2-3; 10 bases fit TRBD2. Germline V gene sequence: CDR1 KGHDR, CDR2 SFDVKD. Germline trimming cut 4 bases from V and 4 bases from J; bases unmatched to any gene: 16. The CDR3 is made up of 19 amino acids. The CDR3 nucleotides read TGTGCCACCAGTGACCCCGGGACTAGCGTCTTCGTGGACCCAGATACGCAGTATTTT. Its translation is CATSDPGTSVFVDPDTQYF.

The rearrangement joins TRBV27 to TRBJ1-6; 7 bases match TRBD1. The junction had 4 bases not matched to a gene; V was cut back by 5 bases and J by 0 bases. Germline CDR1 MNHEY, CDR2 SMNVEV (reference sequence). This CDR3 is built from 16 residues. In DNA, the CDR3 is TGTGCCAGCAGTAAGACAGGGCGCTCCTATAATTCACCCCTCCACTTT. This encodes CASSKTGRSYNSPLHF.